This T cell receptor beta chain was retrieved from a study of shared clonotypes between healthy human individuals. With regard to this clone: What it recognizes is unknown. Its ends do not fully match the called genes, so a read error is possible.

Overall study findings and caveats: Naive CD4 clonotype sharing across four donors was 4% to 5%. An expected dependence of interdonor clonotype sharing on sequencing depth was noted.

Libraries were prepared by immunoSEQ multiplex PCR; TCRdb keeps only in-frame clonotypes and omits some of them. Of about 2.4 million clones listed, 80% to 95% are singletons. The donor cohort consisted entirely of Caucasian adults residing in Nashville, Tennessee. CD45RA-negative memory and CD45RA+ naive subsets were split from the CD4+ cells. In germline, CDR1 is MNHEY, CDR2 SMNVEV (reference sequence). The CDR3 extends over 10 amino acids. Source material: naive CD4+ T cells from PBMCs. Specified subset: CD45RA+ positively selected. The source of this sequence is a man aged 18 to 35 in good health. Some clones in this sample may be carry-over from other donors' samples. The rearrangement links TRBV27 to TRBJ2-7; TRBD1 is a possible D gene (6 bases). CDR3 bases: TGCGCCACAGGGATGTACGAGCAGTACTTC. Encoded protein: CATGMYEQYF.